The T cell receptor (beta chain) described here comes from a study of regulatory T cells in long-lasting Graves disease. Of note for this clonotype: Its specificity is not known.

Study results and caveats: Reduced TCR diversity was observed in persistent Graves' patients versus newly diagnosed patients.

As to time point: persistent/refractory GD, antithyroid drugs over 5 years with positive TRAb. The TCR library was prepared using RNA isolated from PBMCs. Relying on iRepertoire HTBI primers and Arm-PCR of CDR3 regions, the team built TCR beta libraries. MiXCR was run by TCRdb on the multiplex PCR reads, yielding one entry per CDR3 protein. The table has about 460,000 distinct CDR3 sequences, around a fifth seen once. With 2 bases removed from V and 2 bases from J, the gap between germline ends came to 13 bases. The CDR3 is 14 amino acids. From germline, CDR1 is DFQATT and CDR2 SNEGSKA (reference sequence).

The chain employs TRBV20-1 and TRBJ2-7; TRBD1 might be the D (5 bases). The input for sequencing was peripheral blood mononuclear cells (PBMCs), taken when the disease was refractory, from a patient treated with antithyroid drugs. This clonotype was sampled from a female donor with Graves disease. The CDR3 sequence is CSARPSDRPYEQYF. Here the CDR3 DNA reads TGCAGTGCTAGACCGTCTGACAGACCCTACGAGCAGTACTTC.